This TCR beta chain was obtained from a study of T-cell memory formation after mild COVID-19. Study-wide context: TCR clusters were largely donor specific.

A single record per CDR3 protein comes from TCRdb applying MiXCR to the 5' RACE reads. The sample includes around 530,000 distinct CDR3 sequences, roughly 20% seen only once; the top ten take 8.4%. Germline V CDR1 and CDR2: MNHEY, SMNVEV (reference sequence). Trimming left V 0 bases short and J 8 bases short, with 22 bases between. The CDR3 length is 17 residues. The sequence derives from an adult woman who had mild COVID-19 (a few samples of this study predate the infection). Cell type and time point are not known. The sequenced sample consisted of PBMCs or a T cell subset sorted from them (not recorded which). This sequence joins TRBV27 and TRBJ1-2, with TRBD1 as a possible D gene (5 bases). The chain's CDR3 is CASSLSNNWGVRWGYTF. CDR3 sequence (DNA): TGTGCCAGCAGTTTATCGAATAATTGGGGGGTTAGGTGGGGCTACACCTTC.